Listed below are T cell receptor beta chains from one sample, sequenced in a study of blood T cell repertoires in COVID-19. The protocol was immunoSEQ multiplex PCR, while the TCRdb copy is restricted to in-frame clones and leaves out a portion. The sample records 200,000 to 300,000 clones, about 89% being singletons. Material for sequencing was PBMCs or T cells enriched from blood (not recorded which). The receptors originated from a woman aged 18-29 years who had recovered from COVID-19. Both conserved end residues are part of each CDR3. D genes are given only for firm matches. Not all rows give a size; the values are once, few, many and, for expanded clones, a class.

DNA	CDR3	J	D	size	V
TGTGCCTGGTCGCAGGGGGCTCTGGACGAGCAGTACTTC	CAWSQGALDEQYF	TRBJ2-7	TRBD1	.	TRBV30
TGTGCCAGCAGCTCACAGGTTGTAGGGGAGACCCAGTACTTC	CASSSQVVGETQYF	TRBJ2-5	.	.	TRBV7-2
TGTGCCAGCAGTCCGGGACAGGGGGCGAGTGGCTACACCTTC	CASSPGQGASGYTF	TRBJ1-2	TRBD1	.	TRBV27
TGTGCCAGCAGTGAAGGGGGGACAGGGGGCCAGCCCCAGCATTTT	CASSEGGTGGQPQHF	TRBJ1-5	TRBD1	.	TRBV6-1
TGTGCCAGCAGCTTAGGGGCCTTGGGACAACGAACCGGGGAGCTGTTTTTT	CASSLGALGQRTGELFF	TRBJ2-2	.	.	TRBV7-8
TGTGCCAGCAGCTTACTTGTTAGCTCTGGAAACACCATATATTTT	CASSLLVSSGNTIYF	TRBJ1-3	.	few	TRBV7-6
TGTGCCAGCAGCCCCCAAGGAGGGATGAACACCGGGGAGCTGTTTTTT	CASSPQGGMNTGELFF	TRBJ2-2	.	.	TRBV3-1/TRBV3-2
TGTGCCAGCAGCTTAGCGTATAGAGGGAACTATGGCCACACCTTC	CASSLAYRGNYGHTF	TRBJ1-2	.	.	TRBV7-8
TGCGCCAGCAGCCAAGAATTCACAGGGGATTATGGCTACACCTTC	CASSQEFTGDYGYTF	TRBJ1-2	TRBD1	.	TRBV4-1
TGTGCCAGTAGTAATCATTACGAGCAGTACTTC	CASSNHYEQYF	TRBJ2-7	.	.	TRBV19
TGCGCCAGCAGTACCCCGGGGGGGGGCACTAACTACAATGAGCAGTTCTTC	CASSTPGGGTNYNEQFF	TRBJ2-1	TRBD2	.	TRBV5-1
TGTGCCAGCAGCCCCAAGGTGGGGGCCAACGAGCAGTACTTC	CASSPKVGANEQYF	TRBJ2-7	.	.	TRBV7-8
TGTGCCAGCAGTTACTGGCAGGGCCCCCAAGAGACCCAGTACTTC	CASSYWQGPQETQYF	TRBJ2-5	.	.	TRBV6-5
TGTGCCAGCAGTTACTCGATAGCGGGGGTATACGAGCAGTACTTC	CASSYSIAGVYEQYF	TRBJ2-7	TRBD2	.	TRBV6-2/TRBV6-3
TGTGCCTGGAGTAGAGGTACTAGCGACTACAATGAGCAGTTCTTC	CAWSRGTSDYNEQFF	TRBJ2-1	TRBD2	.	TRBV30
TGCAGCGTTGAGAGGCCTGGCGGGGGGAACTACAATGAGCAGTTCTTC	CSVERPGGGNYNEQFF	TRBJ2-1	TRBD2	.	TRBV29-1
TGTGCCAGCAAATCAGGGGTGTACAATGAGCAGTTCTTC	CASKSGVYNEQFF	TRBJ2-1	.	.	TRBV2
TGCGCCAGCAGCTCGATATCCCACGGGTATGGTCGGAGCACTGAAGCTTTCTTT	CASSSISHGYGRSTEAFF	TRBJ1-1	.	.	TRBV5-1
TGTGCCAGCTCACCAGCGGTAAGCGGCTCCTACAATGAGCAGTTCTTC	CASSPAVSGSYNEQFF	TRBJ2-1	.	.	TRBV18
TGTGCCAGCAGCCCACGTCGGGGCGAGCAGTACTTC	CASSPRRGEQYF	TRBJ2-7	.	.	TRBV13
TGTGCCAGCACCCTTGGGGCGGACACCGGGGAGCTGTTTTTT	CASTLGADTGELFF	TRBJ2-2	.	.	TRBV7-8
TGTGCCTGGAGTCCGGAAGGGGGAGGGTCTGGCTACACCTTC	CAWSPEGGGSGYTF	TRBJ1-2	.	.	TRBV30
TGTGCCAGCAGTGATAGGGGCTCCTACGAGCAGTACTTC	CASSDRGSYEQYF	TRBJ2-7	.	once	TRBV6-1
TGTGCCAGCAGCTTAGGGCGGTACTCTGGAAACACCATATATTTT	CASSLGRYSGNTIYF	TRBJ1-3	.	.	TRBV13
TGTGCCAGCAGCCAGGGACTCAAATACAATGAGCAGTTCTTC	CASSQGLKYNEQFF	TRBJ2-1	.	.	TRBV3-1/TRBV3-2
TGTGCCAGCAGCTCTTACAGGGGCATCTCCGGGGCCAACGTCCTGACTTTC	CASSSYRGISGANVLTF	TRBJ2-6	TRBD1	.	TRBV5-6
TGTGCCAGCAGCCAATACCCAGGGGCGAACACTGAAGCTTTCTTT	CASSQYPGANTEAFF	TRBJ1-1	.	few	TRBV16
TGTGCCAGCAGTGAATATGCGCCAGGGGACAATGAGCAGTTCTTC	CASSEYAPGDNEQFF	TRBJ2-1	.	.	TRBV25-1
TGTGCCAGCAGATGGGGCAAGAGCTCCTACAATGAGCAGTTCTTC	CASRWGKSSYNEQFF	TRBJ2-1	.	.	TRBV6-4
TGTGCCAGCAGTTTTAACGGAGGCTATGGCTACACCTTC	CASSFNGGYGYTF	TRBJ1-2	.	.	TRBV12-3/TRBV12-4
TGTGCCAGCAGCCAGGGACAGTCGAGAGAGCAGTACTTC	CASSQGQSREQYF	TRBJ2-7	TRBD1	.	TRBV6-5
TGTGCCAGCAGTTTCTCCGGGGCCTATGAAGACCTTTCACAGGGAGAAAAACTGTTTTTT	CASSFSGAYEDLSQGEKLFF	TRBJ1-4	.	.	TRBV2
TGTGCCAGCAGCCAAGATTGGGGGGTAAGGCCCCAGCATTTT	CASSQDWGVRPQHF	TRBJ1-5	.	few	TRBV3-1/TRBV3-2
TGCGCCAGCAGCCCCGGACAGCCTTACACAGATACGCAGTATTTT	CASSPGQPYTDTQYF	TRBJ2-3	.	.	TRBV4-3
TGTGCCAGCAGTTACTCGAGCGGACTAGCCGGCAATGAGCAGTTCTTC	CASSYSSGLAGNEQFF	TRBJ2-1	TRBD2	.	TRBV6-5
TGTGCCAGCTCAGCACTGAGACAGGGGAGGAACACTGAAGCTTTCTTT	CASSALRQGRNTEAFF	TRBJ1-1	TRBD1	.	TRBV18
TGTGCCAGCAGTTTAGGGAGGACGGACGCGAACACCGGGGAGCTGTTTTTT	CASSLGRTDANTGELFF	TRBJ2-2	.	.	TRBV28
TGTGCCAGCAGGGGACTAGCGGGAGAGCTCCGTATGGATGAGCAGTTCTTC	CASRGLAGELRMDEQFF	TRBJ2-1	TRBD2	.	TRBV28
TGTGCCAGCAGTTTCATAGCGGGAGGAACAGATACGCAGTATTTT	CASSFIAGGTDTQYF	TRBJ2-3	TRBD2	.	TRBV27
TGTGCCAGCAGTAGGGACTTACCTTTCGGGGAGCTGTTTTTT	CASSRDLPFGELFF	TRBJ2-2	.	.	TRBV7-9
TGCGCCAGCGGCCTAGCGGGCAGCGCCACCGGGGAGCTGTTTTTT	CASGLAGSATGELFF	TRBJ2-2	TRBD2	.	TRBV5-1
TGTGCCAGCAGCTTAGACGCACAGGGTTTTCTTATGGAGACCCAGTACTTC	CASSLDAQGFLMETQYF	TRBJ2-5	.	.	TRBV7-9
TGCGCCAGCAGCTTAAAAGGACAGGGAACCGGGGAGCTGTTTTTT	CASSLKGQGTGELFF	TRBJ2-2	TRBD1	.	TRBV5-1
TGCGCCAGCAGCCAAGACAGTAGGGGACTAGCGGGCCTTCAAGAGACCCAGTACTTC	CASSQDSRGLAGLQETQYF	TRBJ2-5	TRBD2	.	TRBV4-1
TGTGCCAGTACTGGCGGCCGATCCTACGAGCAGTACTTC	CASTGGRSYEQYF	TRBJ2-7	.	few	TRBV19
TGTGCCAGCAGCACCCAGGCAGCGGATGACAATGAGCAGTTCTTC	CASSTQAADDNEQFF	TRBJ2-1	.	.	TRBV28
TGTGCCTGGAACGAGGACAGGGTCTTTAACCCCCTCCACTTT	CAWNEDRVFNPLHF	TRBJ1-6	TRBD1	once	TRBV30
TGTGCCAGCAGCCAGCTAAGTCTACGGCGGGATCACAATGAGCAGTTCTTC	CASSQLSLRRDHNEQFF	TRBJ2-1	.	.	TRBV4-2